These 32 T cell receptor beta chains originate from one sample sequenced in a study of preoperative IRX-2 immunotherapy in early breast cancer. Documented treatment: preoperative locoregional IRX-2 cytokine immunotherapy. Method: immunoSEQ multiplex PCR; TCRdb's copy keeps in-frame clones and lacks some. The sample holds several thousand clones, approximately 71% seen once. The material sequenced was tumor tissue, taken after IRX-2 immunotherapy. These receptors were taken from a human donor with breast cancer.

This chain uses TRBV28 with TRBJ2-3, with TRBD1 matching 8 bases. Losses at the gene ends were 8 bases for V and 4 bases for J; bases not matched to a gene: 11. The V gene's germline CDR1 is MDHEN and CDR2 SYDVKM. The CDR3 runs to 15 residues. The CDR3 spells CASPPGQGKPDTQYF. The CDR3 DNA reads TGTGCCAGCCCCCCCGGACAGGGCAAACCAGATACGCAGTATTTT. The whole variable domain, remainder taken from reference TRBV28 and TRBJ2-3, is DVKVTQSSRYLVKRTGEKVFLECVQDMDHENMFWYRQDPGLGLRLIYFSYDVKMKEKGDIPEGYSVSREKKERFSLILESASTNQTSMYLCASPPGQGKPDTQYFGPGTRLTVL.

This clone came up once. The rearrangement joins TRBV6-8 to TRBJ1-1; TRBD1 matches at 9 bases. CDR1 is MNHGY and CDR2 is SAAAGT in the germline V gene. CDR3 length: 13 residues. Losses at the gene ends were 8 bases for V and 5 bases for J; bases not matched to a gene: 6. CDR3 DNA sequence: TGTGCCAGCGGACAGGGGCGTGATACTGAAGCTTTCTTT. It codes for CASGQGRDTEAFF.

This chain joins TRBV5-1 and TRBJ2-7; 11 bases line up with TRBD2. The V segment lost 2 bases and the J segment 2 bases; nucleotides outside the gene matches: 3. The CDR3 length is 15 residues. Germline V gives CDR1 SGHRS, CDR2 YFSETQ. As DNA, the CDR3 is TGCGCCAGCAGCTTTGAACTAGCGGGAGCCTACGAGCAGTACTTC. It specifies CASSFELAGAYEQYF.

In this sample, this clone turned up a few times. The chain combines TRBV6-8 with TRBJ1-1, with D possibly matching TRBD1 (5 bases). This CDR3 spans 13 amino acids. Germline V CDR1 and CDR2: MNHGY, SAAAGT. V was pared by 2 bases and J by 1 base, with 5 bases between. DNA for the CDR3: TGTGCCAGCAGTTACAGGGGGAACACTGAAGCTTTCTTT. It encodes CASSYRGNTEAFF.

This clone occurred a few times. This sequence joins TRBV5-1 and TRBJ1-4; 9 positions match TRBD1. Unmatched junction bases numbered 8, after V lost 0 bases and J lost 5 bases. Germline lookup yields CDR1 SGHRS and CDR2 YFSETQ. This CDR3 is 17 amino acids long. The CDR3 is CASSLAGQGLSNEKLFF. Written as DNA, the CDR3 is TGCGCCAGCAGCTTGGCGGGACAGGGACTTTCAAATGAAAAACTGTTTTTT.

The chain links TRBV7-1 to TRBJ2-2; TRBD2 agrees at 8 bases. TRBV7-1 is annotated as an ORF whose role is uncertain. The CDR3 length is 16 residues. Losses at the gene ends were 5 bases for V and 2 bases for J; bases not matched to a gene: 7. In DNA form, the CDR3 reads TGTGCCAGCAGCCACGCTAGCGGGTCAAACACCGGGGAGCTGTTTTTT. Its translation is CASSHASGSNTGELFF.

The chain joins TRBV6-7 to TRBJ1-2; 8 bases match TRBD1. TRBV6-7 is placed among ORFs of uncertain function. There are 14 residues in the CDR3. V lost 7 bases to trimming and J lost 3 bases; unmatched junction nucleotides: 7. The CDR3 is CASTSGQGDYGYTF. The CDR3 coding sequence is TGTGCCAGCACCTCCGGACAGGGCGACTATGGCTACACCTTC.

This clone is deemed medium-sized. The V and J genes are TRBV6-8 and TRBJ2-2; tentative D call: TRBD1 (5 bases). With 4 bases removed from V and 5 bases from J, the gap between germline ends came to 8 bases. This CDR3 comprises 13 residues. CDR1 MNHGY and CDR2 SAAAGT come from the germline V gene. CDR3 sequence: CASSSGLTGELFF. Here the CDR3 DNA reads TGTGCCAGCAGTTCAGGGTTGACCGGGGAGCTGTTTTTT.

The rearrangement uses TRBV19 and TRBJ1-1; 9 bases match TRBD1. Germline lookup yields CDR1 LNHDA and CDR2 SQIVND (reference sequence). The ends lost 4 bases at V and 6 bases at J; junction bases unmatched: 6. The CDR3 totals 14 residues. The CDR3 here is CASSTGQGHPEAFF. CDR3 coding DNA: TGTGCCAGTAGTACAGGACAGGGGCACCCTGAAGCTTTCTTT.

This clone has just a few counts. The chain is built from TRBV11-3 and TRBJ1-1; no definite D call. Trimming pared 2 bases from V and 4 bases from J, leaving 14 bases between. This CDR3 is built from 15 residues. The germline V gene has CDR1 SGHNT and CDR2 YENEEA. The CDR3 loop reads CASSLNVGGPTEAFF. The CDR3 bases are TGTGCCAGCAGCTTAAACGTCGGCGGGCCCACTGAAGCTTTCTTT.

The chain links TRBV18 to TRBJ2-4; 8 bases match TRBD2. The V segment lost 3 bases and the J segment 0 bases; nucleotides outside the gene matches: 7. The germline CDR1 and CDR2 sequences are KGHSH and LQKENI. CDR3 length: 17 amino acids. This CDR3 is CASSPPGGEVAKNIQYF. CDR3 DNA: TGTGCCAGCTCACCCCCGGGGGGGGAGGTAGCCAAAAACATTCAGTACTTC.

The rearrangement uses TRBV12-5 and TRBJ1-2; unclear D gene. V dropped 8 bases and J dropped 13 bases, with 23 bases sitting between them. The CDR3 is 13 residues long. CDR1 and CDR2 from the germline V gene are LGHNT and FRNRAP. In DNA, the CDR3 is TGTGCTAGTTCCCCGGTCGCGACGGCTGGTTTCACCTTC. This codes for CASSPVATAGFTF.

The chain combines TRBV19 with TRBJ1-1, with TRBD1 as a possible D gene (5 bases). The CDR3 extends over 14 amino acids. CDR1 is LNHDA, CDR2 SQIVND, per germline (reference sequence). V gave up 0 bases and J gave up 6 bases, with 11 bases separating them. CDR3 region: CASSIDHQTAEAFF. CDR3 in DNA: TGTGCCAGTAGTATAGATCACCAGACAGCTGAAGCTTTCTTT.

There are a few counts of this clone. DNA for the CDR3: TGTGCCACCAGCAGAGGAAAGAAGACAGGACTGAACACTGAAGCTTTCTTT. This gives the protein CATSRGKKTGLNTEAFF. The chain uses TRBV15 and TRBJ1-1; D is perhaps TRBD1 (6 bases). CDR1 and CDR2 (germline): LNHNV, YYDKDF (reference sequence). The CDR3 runs 17 residues. The ends were cut back, 1 base at V and 0 bases at J, with 15 bases in the middle.

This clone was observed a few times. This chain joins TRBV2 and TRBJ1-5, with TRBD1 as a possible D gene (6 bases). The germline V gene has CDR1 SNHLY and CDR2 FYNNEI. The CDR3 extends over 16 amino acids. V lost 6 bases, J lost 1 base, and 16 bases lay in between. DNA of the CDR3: TGTGCCAGCAGCCTCCAACAGGGAGGGAGCAATCAGCCCCAGCATTTT. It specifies CASSLQQGGSNQPQHF.

In DNA form, the CDR3 reads TGTGCCAATCCGGACAGGGAAGATTGTGGCTACACCTTC. Protein: CANPDREDCGYTF. The chain is built from TRBV19 and TRBJ1-2; TRBD1 matches 8 bases. Germline-derived CDR1 and CDR2 are LNHDA and SQIVND (reference sequence). Trimming at V came to 10 bases and at J to 7 bases, leaving 11 bases not matched to a gene. The CDR3 extends over 13 amino acids. Looking up the rest from reference TRBV19 and TRBJ1-2 gives the full variable domain: DGGITQSPKYLFRKEGQNVTLSCEQNLNHDAMYWYRQDPGQGLRLIYYSQIVNDFQKGDIAEGYSVSREKKESFPLTVTSAQKNPTAFYLCANPDREDCGYTFGSGTRLTVV.

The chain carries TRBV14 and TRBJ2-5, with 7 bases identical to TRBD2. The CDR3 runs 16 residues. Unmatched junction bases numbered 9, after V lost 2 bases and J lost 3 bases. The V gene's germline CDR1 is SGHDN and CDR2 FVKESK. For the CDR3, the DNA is TGTGCCAGCAGCCAACCTCGTGTCGGGGGGAAAGAGACCCAGTACTTC. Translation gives CASSQPRVGGKETQYF. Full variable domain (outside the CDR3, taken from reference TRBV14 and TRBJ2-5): EAGVTQFPSHSVIEKGQTVTLRCDPISGHDNLYWYRRVMGKEIKFLLHFVKESKQDESGMPNNRFLAERTGGTYSTLKVQPAELEDSGVYFCASSQPRVGGKETQYFGPGTRLLVL.

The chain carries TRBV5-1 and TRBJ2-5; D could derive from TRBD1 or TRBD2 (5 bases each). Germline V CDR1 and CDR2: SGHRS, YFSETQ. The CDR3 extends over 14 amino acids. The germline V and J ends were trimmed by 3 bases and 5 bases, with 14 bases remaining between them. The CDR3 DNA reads TGCGCCAGCAGCTCCGGGACCCAGAGGGAGACCCAGTACTTC. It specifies CASSSGTQRETQYF.

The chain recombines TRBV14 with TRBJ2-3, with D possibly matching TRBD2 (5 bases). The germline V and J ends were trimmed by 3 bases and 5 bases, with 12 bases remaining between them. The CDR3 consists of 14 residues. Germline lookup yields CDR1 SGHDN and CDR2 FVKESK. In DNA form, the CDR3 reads TGTGCCAGCAGCCAGGCCCCCGGGGTAGATACGCAGTATTTT. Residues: CASSQAPGVDTQYF.

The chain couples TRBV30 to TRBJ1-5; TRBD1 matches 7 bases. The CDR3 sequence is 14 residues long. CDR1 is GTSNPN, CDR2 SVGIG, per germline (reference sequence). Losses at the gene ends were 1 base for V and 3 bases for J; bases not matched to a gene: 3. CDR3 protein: CAWSGDSNNQPQHF. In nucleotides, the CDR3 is TGTGCCTGGAGTGGGGACAGCAACAATCAGCCCCAGCATTTT. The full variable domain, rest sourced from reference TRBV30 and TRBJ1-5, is SQTIHQWPATLVQPVGSPLSLECTVEGTSNPNLYWYRQAAGRGLQLLFYSVGIGQISSEVPQNLSASRPQDRQFILSSKKLLLSDSGFYLCAWSGDSNNQPQHFGDGTRLSIL.

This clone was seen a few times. The CDR3 DNA is TGTGCCAGCAGTCTGAGGGACGGTAGACTAGCTAGTTTGTCTTTCTACGAGCAGTACTTC. This codes for CASSLRDGRLASLSFYEQYF. The chain links TRBV6-8 to TRBJ2-7, with 7 bases identical to TRBD2. With V trimmed by 5 bases and J by 3 bases, 25 bases remained unmatched. The germline CDR1 and CDR2 sequences are MNHGY and SAAAGT. There are 20 residues in the CDR3.

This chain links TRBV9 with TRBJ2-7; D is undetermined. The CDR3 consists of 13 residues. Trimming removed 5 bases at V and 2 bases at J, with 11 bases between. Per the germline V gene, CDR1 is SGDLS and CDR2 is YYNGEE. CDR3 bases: TGTGCCAGCAGTGAAGACCTAACCTACGAGCAGTACTTC. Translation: CASSEDLTYEQYF.

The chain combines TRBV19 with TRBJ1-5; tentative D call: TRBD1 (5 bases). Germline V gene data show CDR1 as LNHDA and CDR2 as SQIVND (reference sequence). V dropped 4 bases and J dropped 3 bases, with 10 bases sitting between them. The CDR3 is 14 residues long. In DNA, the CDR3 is TGTGCCAGTAGTACCGACAGCCTCAATCAGCCCCAGCATTTT. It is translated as CASSTDSLNQPQHF.

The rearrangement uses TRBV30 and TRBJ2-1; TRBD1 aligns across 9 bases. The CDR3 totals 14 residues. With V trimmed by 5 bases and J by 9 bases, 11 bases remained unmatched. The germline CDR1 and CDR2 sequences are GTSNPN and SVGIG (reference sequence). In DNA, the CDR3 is TGTGCCTGGGCATGGGGACAGGGAATAGGTGAGCAGTTCTTC. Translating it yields CAWAWGQGIGEQFF.

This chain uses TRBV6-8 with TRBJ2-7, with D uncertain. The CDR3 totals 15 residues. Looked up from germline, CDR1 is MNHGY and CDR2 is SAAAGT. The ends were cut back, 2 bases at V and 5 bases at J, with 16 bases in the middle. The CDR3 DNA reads TGTGCCAGCAGTTACCCCCCCGTTCGGCAGCACGAGCAGTACTTC. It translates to CASSYPPVRQHEQYF.

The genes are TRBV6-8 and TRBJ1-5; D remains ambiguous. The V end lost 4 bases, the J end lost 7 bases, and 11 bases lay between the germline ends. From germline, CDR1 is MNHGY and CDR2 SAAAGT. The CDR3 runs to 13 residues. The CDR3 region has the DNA TGTGCCAGCAGTTCCGGGGTAGGGCAGCCCCAGCATTTT. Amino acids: CASSSGVGQPQHF.

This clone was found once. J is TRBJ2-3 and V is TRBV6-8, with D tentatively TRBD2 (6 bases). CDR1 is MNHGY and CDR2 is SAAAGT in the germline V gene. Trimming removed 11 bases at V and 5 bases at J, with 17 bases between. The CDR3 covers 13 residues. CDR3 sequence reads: CASQTSSRDTQYF. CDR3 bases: TGTGCCTCACAGACTAGTTCAAGAGATACGCAGTATTTT.

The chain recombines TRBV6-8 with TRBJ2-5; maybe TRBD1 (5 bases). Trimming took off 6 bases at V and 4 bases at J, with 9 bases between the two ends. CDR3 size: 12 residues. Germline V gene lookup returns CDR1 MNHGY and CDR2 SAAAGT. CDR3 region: CASSRVGETQYF. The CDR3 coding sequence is TGTGCCAGCAGCAGGGTCGGAGAGACCCAGTACTTC.

In nucleotides, the CDR3 is TGTGCCAGCAGCCTAAGTTTCACAGTTTTATACGAGCAGTACTTC. As protein: CASSLSFTVLYEQYF. This rearrangement joins TRBV11-3 to TRBJ2-7, with D hard to call. V dropped 5 bases and J dropped 4 bases, with 18 bases sitting between them. The CDR3 runs 15 residues. CDR1 is SGHNT, CDR2 YENEEA, per germline.

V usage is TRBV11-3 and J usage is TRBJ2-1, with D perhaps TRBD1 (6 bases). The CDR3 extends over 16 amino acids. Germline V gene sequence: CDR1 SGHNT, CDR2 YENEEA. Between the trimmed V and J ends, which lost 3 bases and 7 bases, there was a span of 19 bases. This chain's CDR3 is CASSLVGRGIWNEQFF. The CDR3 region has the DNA TGTGCCAGCAGCTTGGTAGGCAGGGGAATTTGGAATGAGCAGTTCTTC.

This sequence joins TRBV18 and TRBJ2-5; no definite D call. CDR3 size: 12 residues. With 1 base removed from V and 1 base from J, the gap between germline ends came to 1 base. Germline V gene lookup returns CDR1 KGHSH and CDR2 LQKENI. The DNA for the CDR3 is TGTGCCAGCTCACCACTCCAAGAGACCCAGTACTTC. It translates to CASSPLQETQYF.

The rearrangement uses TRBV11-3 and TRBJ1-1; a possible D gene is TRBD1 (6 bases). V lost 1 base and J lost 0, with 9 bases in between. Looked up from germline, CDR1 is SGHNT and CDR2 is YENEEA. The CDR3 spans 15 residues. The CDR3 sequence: CASSLGTVMNTEAFF. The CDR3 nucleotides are TGTGCCAGCAGCTTAGGGACAGTAATGAACACTGAAGCTTTCTTT. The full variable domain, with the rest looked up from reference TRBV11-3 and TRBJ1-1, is EAGVVQSPRYKIIEKKQPVAFWCNPISGHNTLYWYLQNLGQGPELLIRYENEEAVDDSQLPKDRFSAERLKGVDSTLKIQPAELGDSAVYLCASSLGTVMNTEAFFGQGTRLTVV.